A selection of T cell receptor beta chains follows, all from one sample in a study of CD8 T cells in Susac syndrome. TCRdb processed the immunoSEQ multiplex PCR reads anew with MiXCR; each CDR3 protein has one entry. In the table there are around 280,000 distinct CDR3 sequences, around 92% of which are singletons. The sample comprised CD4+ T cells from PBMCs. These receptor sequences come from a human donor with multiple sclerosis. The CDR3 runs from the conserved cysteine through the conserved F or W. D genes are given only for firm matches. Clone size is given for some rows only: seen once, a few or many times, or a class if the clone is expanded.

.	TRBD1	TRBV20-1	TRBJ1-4	TGCAGTGCTAGGGACCCGGGACAGCTTAATGAAAAACTGTTTTTT	CSARDPGQLNEKLFF
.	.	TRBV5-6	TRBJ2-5	TGTGCCAGCAGCTTTAAACCGGGCCGCCAAGAGACCCAGTACTTC	CASSFKPGRQETQYF
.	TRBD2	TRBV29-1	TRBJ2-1	TGCAGCGTAGAGCGGGGGGCCAGTAATGAGCAGTTCTTC	CSVERGASNEQFF
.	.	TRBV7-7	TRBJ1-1	TGTGCTAGCAGCTTAGTAGAAAACACTGAAGCTTTCTTT	CASSLVENTEAFF
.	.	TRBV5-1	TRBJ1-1	TGCGCCAGCAGCACGGACCAGCCGAACACTGAAGCTTTCTTT	CASSTDQPNTEAFF
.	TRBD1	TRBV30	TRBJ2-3	TGTGCCTGGAGAGGGACAGGGACCCAGCATAGCACAGATACGCAGTATTTT	CAWRGTGTQHSTDTQYF
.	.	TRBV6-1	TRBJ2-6	TGTGCCAGCAGTGAAATCGGGGGCTCTGGGGCCAACGTCCTGACTTTC	CASSEIGGSGANVLTF
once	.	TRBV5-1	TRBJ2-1	TGCGCCAGCAGCTTGGATCCAGGGTCTGTACGTGAGCAGTTCTTC	CASSLDPGSVREQFF
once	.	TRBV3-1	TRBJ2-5	TGTGCCAGCAGCCAAGGTCCGTTCCAAGAGACCCAGTACTTC	CASSQGPFQETQYF
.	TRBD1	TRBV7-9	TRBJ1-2	TGTGCCAGCAGCTCCGTGGGACAGCTAAGATATGGCTACACCTTC	CASSSVGQLRYGYTF
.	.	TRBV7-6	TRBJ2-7	TGTGCCAGCAGCTTAGCCCGGAACGAGCAGTACTTC	CASSLARNEQYF
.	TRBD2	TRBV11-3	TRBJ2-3	TGTGCCAGCAGCCCCAGGACTAGTCGCCCCACAGATACGCAGTATTTT	CASSPRTSRPTDTQYF
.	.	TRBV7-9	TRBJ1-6	TGTGCCAGCCAACCATTCTCCTATAATTCACCCCTCCACTTT	CASQPFSYNSPLHF
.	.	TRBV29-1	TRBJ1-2	TGCAGCGTTGTCATAGGGCTGAACTATGGCTACACCTTC	CSVVIGLNYGYTF
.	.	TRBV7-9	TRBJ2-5	TGTGCCAGCAGCTTAGATTGGCGGGGAGAGGAGACCCAGTACTTC	CASSLDWRGEETQYF
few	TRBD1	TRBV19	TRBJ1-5	TGTGCCAGTAGTACACAGGGGAATCAGCCCCAGCATTTT	CASSTQGNQPQHF
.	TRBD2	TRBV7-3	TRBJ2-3	TGTGCCAGCAGCCATCTGGGACTAGCGGGAGGGCCAACAGATACGCAGTATTTT	CASSHLGLAGGPTDTQYF
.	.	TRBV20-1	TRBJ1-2	TGCAGTGCCTTGGACCGCTATGGCTACACCTTC	CSALDRYGYTF
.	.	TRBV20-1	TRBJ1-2	TGCAGTGCTAGGAACATACAGGGCTATGGCTACACCTTC	CSARNIQGYGYTF
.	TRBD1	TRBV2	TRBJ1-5	TGTGCCAGCAGCGAGGACAGGGGAGGCAATCAGCCCCAGCATTTT	CASSEDRGGNQPQHF
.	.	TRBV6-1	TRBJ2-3	TGTGCCAGCAGGCAAACTGGGGCGACAGGCACAGATACGCAGTATTTT	CASRQTGATGTDTQYF
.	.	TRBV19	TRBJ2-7	TGTGCCAGTAGTATTGGGGCGGCGAACGAGCAGTACTTC	CASSIGAANEQYF
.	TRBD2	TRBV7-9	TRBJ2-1	TGTGCCAGCAGCTCGTATCAAACTAGCGGGGGCTCCTACAATGAGCAGTTCTTC	CASSSYQTSGGSYNEQFF
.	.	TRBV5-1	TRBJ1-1	TGCGCCAGCAGCTTTGGACCGACGAACACTGAAGCTTTCTTT	CASSFGPTNTEAFF
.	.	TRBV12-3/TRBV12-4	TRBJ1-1	TGTGCCAGCAACGGGCATGGCGGTCCGGGAGAAGCTTTCTTT	CASNGHGGPGEAFF
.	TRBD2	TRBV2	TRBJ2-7	TGTGCCAGCAGTGTTGAGCGGGGGGCTTACGAGCAGTACTTC	CASSVERGAYEQYF
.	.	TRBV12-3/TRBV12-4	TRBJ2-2	TGTGCCAGCAGTTTAACCGGGATTAACACCGGGGAGCTGTTTTTT	CASSLTGINTGELFF
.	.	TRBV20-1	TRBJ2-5	TGCAGTGCTAGTCTTGTGAGGTGGGGGTTCCAAGAGACCCAGTACTTC	CSASLVRWGFQETQYF
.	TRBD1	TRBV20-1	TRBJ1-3	TGCAGTGCTGCTGACCCGGGACAGGGGAGAAACACCATATATTTT	CSAADPGQGRNTIYF
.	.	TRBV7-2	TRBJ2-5	TGTGCCAGCAGCTTGTCAGGGGATCAAGAGACCCAGTACTTC	CASSLSGDQETQYF
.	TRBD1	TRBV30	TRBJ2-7	TGTGCCTGGGGCGACAGGGTTGGGATCTACGAGCAGTACTTC	CAWGDRVGIYEQYF
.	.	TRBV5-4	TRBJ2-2	TGTGCCAGCAGCTTGGGGGCCAGGAACACCGGGGAGCTGTTTTTT	CASSLGARNTGELFF
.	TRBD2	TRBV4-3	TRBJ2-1	TGCGCCAGCAGCCATCTAGCGGGATCGTACAATGAGCAGTTCTTC	CASSHLAGSYNEQFF
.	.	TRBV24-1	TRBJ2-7	TGTGCCACCTCTCCCGGGTCCTACGAGCAGTACTTC	CATSPGSYEQYF
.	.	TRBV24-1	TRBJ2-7	TGTGCCACCAGTGATTTAATCCGAGGGTATGGGACCTACGAGCAGTACTTC	CATSDLIRGYGTYEQYF
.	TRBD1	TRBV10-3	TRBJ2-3	TGTGCCATCAGTGTCGGGACAGGGCCGGATACGCAGTATTTT	CAISVGTGPDTQYF
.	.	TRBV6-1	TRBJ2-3	TGTGCCACCCTAGGGCGGGACGGCACAGATACGCAGTATTTT	CATLGRDGTDTQYF
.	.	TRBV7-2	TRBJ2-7	TGTGCCAGCAGCTTAGAATCGTTGCTAGGGGGCTACGAGCAGTACTTC	CASSLESLLGGYEQYF
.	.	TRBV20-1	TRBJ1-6	TGCAGTGCTCCTACAGGGACCCTCAATAATTCACCCCTCCACTTT	CSAPTGTLNNSPLHF
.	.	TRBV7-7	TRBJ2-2	TGTGCTAGCAGCTTATCAGCTACTACCAGCACCGGGGAGCTGTTTTTT	CASSLSATTSTGELFF
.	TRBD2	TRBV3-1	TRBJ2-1	TGTGCCAGCAGTCTGGGACTAGGCATCAATGAGCAGTTCTTC	CASSLGLGINEQFF
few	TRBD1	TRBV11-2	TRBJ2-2	TGTGCCAGCACAGGGGGCCCGAACACCGGGGAGCTGTTTTTT	CASTGGPNTGELFF
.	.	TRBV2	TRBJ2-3	TGTGCCAGCAGTGAACGTCTAGTGGGGACAGATACGCAGTATTTT	CASSERLVGTDTQYF
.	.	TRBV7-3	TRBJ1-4	TGTGCCAGCAGCTTAACCCGAACCCCGAGGATTGATAATGAAAAACTGTTTTTT	CASSLTRTPRIDNEKLFF
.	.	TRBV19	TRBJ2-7	TGTGCCAGTAGTAGGGGGGCCGCTGAGGGCCGGGCGTCCTACGAGCAGTACTTC	CASSRGAAEGRASYEQYF
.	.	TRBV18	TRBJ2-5	TGTGCCAGCTCACCAGTGGACCTGCTCCAAGAGACCCAGTACTTC	CASSPVDLLQETQYF
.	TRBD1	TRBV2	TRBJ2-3	TGTGCCGGGAAGGGACAGCCTAGCACAGATACGCAGTATTTT	CAGKGQPSTDTQYF
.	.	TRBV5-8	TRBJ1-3	TGTGCCAGCAGTCCAGACAGGTACTCTGGAAACACCATATATTTT	CASSPDRYSGNTIYF
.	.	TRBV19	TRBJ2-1	TGTGCCAGTAGTATGGGGCTAGACTCGTACAATGAGCAGTTCTTC	CASSMGLDSYNEQFF
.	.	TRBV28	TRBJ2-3	TGTGCCAGCAGTTTACCAGATACGCAGTATTTT	CASSLPDTQYF
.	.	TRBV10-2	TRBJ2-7	TGCGCCAGCAGTGATTGGCGCGGGCAGGAGCAGTACTTC	CASSDWRGQEQYF